These T cell receptor beta chains were read from a single sample in a study of beta chain features in type 1 diabetes. Only in-frame clones appear in the TCRdb table, and some are missing; sequencing was by immunoSEQ multiplex PCR. Among hundreds of thousands of clones listed, 30% were seen once. The sequencing sample was made of naive CD4+ T cells from blood. The receptor set was obtained from a man aged 18 to 35 in good health. CDR3s include the opening cysteine and the closing phenylalanine or tryptophan. D genes are given only for firm matches. Clone sizes are given selectively: once, few, many, or a class where the clone is expanded.

D gene: .; J gene: TRBJ2-3; clone size: .; CDR3 length: 17; V gene: TRBV7-2; CDR3 DNA: TGTGCCAGCAGCTCAGCGGAGCGGGTACGGGCCACAGATACGCAGTATTTT; CDR3 protein: CASSSAERVRATDTQYF
D gene: .; J gene: TRBJ2-3; clone size: few; CDR3 length: 17; V gene: TRBV4-3; CDR3 DNA: TGCGCCAGCAGCCAGGCCTTCGGAGGCGGCCACACAGATACGCAGTATTTT; CDR3 protein: CASSQAFGGGHTDTQYF
D gene: .; J gene: TRBJ2-5; clone size: .; CDR3 length: 12; V gene: TRBV2; CDR3 DNA: TGTGCCAGCAGTCCAGGCCAAGAGACCCAGTACTTC; CDR3 protein: CASSPGQETQYF
D gene: .; J gene: TRBJ1-5; clone size: few; CDR3 length: 15; V gene: TRBV30; CDR3 DNA: TGTGCCTGGAGTGCGGGACGGATTAGCAATCAGCCCCAGCATTTT; CDR3 protein: CAWSAGRISNQPQHF
D gene: TRBD2; J gene: TRBJ2-1; clone size: .; CDR3 length: 15; V gene: TRBV9; CDR3 DNA: TGTGCCAGCAGCCCCCTAGCGGGAGGTGACAATGAGCAGTTCTTC; CDR3 protein: CASSPLAGGDNEQFF
D gene: .; J gene: TRBJ2-7; clone size: few; CDR3 length: 13; V gene: TRBV5-4; CDR3 DNA: TGTGCCAGCAGCTTGCGGGGATCCTACGAGCAGTACTTC; CDR3 protein: CASSLRGSYEQYF
D gene: .; J gene: TRBJ2-4; clone size: .; CDR3 length: 17; V gene: TRBV15; CDR3 DNA: TGTGCCACCAGCAGAGCACTAGGCAGTCTAGCCAAAAACATTCAGTACTTC; CDR3 protein: CATSRALGSLAKNIQYF
D gene: TRBD1; J gene: TRBJ2-7; clone size: .; CDR3 length: 14; V gene: TRBV5-1; CDR3 DNA: TGCGCCAGCAGCTTGGGGACAGGGAACTACGAGCAGTACTTC; CDR3 protein: CASSLGTGNYEQYF
D gene: .; J gene: TRBJ2-5; clone size: .; CDR3 length: 14; V gene: TRBV5-6; CDR3 DNA: TGTGCCAGCAGCTTACAGTGGGACCAAGAGACCCAGTACTTC; CDR3 protein: CASSLQWDQETQYF
D gene: .; J gene: TRBJ2-7; clone size: few; CDR3 length: 11; V gene: TRBV29-1; CDR3 DNA: TGCAGCGCCAAGAGCTCCTACGAGCAGTACTTC; CDR3 protein: CSAKSSYEQYF
D gene: TRBD1; J gene: TRBJ2-7; clone size: .; CDR3 length: 15; V gene: TRBV6-5; CDR3 DNA: TGTGCCAGCAGCCTTTTGGGACAGAACTCCTACGAGCAGTACTTC; CDR3 protein: CASSLLGQNSYEQYF
D gene: .; J gene: TRBJ2-1; clone size: .; CDR3 length: 13; V gene: TRBV29-1; CDR3 DNA: TGCAGCGCTTGGCCGACGCTATACAATGAGCAGTTCTTC; CDR3 protein: CSAWPTLYNEQFF
D gene: TRBD2; J gene: TRBJ2-7; clone size: .; CDR3 length: 13; V gene: TRBV7-2; CDR3 DNA: TGTGCCAGCAGCTTCGCTAGCGGCTACGAGCAGTACTTC; CDR3 protein: CASSFASGYEQYF
D gene: TRBD1; J gene: TRBJ1-1; clone size: few; CDR3 length: 14; V gene: TRBV2; CDR3 DNA: TGTGCCAGCAGTCCAGACAGGGTGAACACTGAAGCTTTCTTT; CDR3 protein: CASSPDRVNTEAFF
D gene: .; J gene: TRBJ2-5; clone size: few; CDR3 length: 14; V gene: TRBV7-2; CDR3 DNA: TGTGCCAGCAGCTTAGTTAGCGCCGAAGAGACCCAGTACTTC; CDR3 protein: CASSLVSAEETQYF
D gene: .; J gene: TRBJ2-5; clone size: few; CDR3 length: 13; V gene: TRBV2; CDR3 DNA: TGTGCCAGCAGTGAAGGAGGGATCGGGACCCAGTACTTC; CDR3 protein: CASSEGGIGTQYF
D gene: .; J gene: TRBJ2-1; clone size: .; CDR3 length: 13; V gene: TRBV28; CDR3 DNA: TGTGCCAGCAGCCTGACAGGTTACAATGAGCAGTTCTTC; CDR3 protein: CASSLTGYNEQFF